This entry features one TCR beta chain sequence. These data are taken from a study of cytomegalovirus exposure and HLA in healthy donors. Study at large: An earlier analysis identified 95 million to 120 million unique TCR beta sequences in about 170 million T cells.

With 60 Vbeta and 13 Jbeta primers, the PCR was carried out. Clones were read by immunoSEQ multiplex PCR, and TCRdb kept only the in-frame ones, dropping some. The repertoire includes about 130,000 clones, over 65% of them detected once, and 4.3% sits in the top ten. V dropped 2 bases and J dropped 4 bases, with 9 bases sitting between them. The CDR3 extends over 13 amino acids. Germline-derived CDR1 and CDR2 are SGHVS and FQNEAQ. The material sequenced was PBMCs. The source is a man aged 18-30 years in good health and CMV-seropositive. The chain is built from TRBV7-8 and TRBJ2-7; tentative D call: TRBD2 (5 bases). This chain's CDR3 is CASSLLASYEQYF. The CDR3, as DNA: TGTGCCAGCAGCTTATTAGCGAGTTACGAGCAGTACTTC.